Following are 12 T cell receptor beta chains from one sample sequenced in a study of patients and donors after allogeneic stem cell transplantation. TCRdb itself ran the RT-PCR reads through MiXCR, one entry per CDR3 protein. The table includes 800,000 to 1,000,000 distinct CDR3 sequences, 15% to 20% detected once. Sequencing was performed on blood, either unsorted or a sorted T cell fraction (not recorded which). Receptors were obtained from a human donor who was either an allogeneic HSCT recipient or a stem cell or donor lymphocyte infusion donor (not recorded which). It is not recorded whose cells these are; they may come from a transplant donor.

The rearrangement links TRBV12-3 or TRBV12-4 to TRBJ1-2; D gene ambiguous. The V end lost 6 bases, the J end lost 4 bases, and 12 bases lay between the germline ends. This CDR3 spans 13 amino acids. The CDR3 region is CASSFDTFYGYTF. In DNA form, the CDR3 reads TGTGCCAGCAGCTTTGACACCTTCTATGGCTACACCTTC.

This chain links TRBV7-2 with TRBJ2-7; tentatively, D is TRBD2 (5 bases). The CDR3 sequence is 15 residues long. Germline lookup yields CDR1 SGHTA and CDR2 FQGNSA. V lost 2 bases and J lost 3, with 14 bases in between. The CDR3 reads CASSLNWWENYEQYF. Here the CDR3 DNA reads TGTGCCAGCAGCTTAAACTGGTGGGAGAACTACGAGCAGTACTTC.

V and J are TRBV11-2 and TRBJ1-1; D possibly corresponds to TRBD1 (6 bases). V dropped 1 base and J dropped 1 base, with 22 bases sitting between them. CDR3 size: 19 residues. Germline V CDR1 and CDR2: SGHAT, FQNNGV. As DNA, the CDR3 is TGTGCCAGCAGCTTAGGACTCCGGCGGGGGCAAAGGGGGAACACTGAAGCTTTCTTT. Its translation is CASSLGLRRGQRGNTEAFF.

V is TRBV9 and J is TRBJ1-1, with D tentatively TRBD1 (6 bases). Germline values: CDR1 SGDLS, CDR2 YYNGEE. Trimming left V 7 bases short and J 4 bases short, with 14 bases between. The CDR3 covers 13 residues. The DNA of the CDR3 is TGTGCCAGCGGGAAAAGGGGGTCCACTGAAGCTTTCTTT. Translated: CASGKRGSTEAFF.

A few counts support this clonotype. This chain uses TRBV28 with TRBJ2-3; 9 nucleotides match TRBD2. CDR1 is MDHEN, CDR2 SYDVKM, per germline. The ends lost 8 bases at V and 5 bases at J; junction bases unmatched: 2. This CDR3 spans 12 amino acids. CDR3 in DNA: TGTGCCAGCGCGGGAGGGGAAGATACGCAGTATTTT. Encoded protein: CASAGGEDTQYF.

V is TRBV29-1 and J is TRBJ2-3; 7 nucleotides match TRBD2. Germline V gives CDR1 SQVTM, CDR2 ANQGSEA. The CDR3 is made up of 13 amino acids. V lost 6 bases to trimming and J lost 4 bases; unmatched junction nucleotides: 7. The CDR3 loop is CSVQTSPADTQYF. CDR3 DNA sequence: TGCAGCGTCCAGACTAGCCCCGCAGATACGCAGTATTTT.

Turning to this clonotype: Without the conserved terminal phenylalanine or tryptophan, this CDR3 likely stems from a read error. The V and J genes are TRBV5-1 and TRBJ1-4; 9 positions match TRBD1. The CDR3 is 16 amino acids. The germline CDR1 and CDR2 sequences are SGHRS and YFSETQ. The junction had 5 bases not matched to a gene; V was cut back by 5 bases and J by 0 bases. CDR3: CASRTGGYATNEKLFS. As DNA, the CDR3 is TGCGCCAGCAGGACAGGGGGGTATGCAACTAATGAAAAACTGTTTTCT.

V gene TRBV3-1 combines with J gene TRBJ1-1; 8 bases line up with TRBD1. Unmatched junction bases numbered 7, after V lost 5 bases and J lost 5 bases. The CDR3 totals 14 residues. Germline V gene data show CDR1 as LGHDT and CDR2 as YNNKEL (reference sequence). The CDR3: CASSARQGTTEAFF. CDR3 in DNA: TGTGCCAGCAGCGCTCGACAGGGGACGACTGAAGCTTTCTTT. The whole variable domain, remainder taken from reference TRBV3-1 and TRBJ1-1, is DTAVSQTPKYLVTQMGNDKSIKCEQNLGHDTMYWYKQDSKKFLKIMFSYNNKELIINETVPNRFSPKSPDKAHLNLHINSLELGDSAVYFCASSARQGTTEAFFGQGTRLTVV.

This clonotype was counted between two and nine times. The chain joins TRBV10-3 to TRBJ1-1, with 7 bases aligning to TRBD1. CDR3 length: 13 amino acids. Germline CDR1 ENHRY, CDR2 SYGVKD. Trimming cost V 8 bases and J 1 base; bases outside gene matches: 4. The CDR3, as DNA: TGTGCCATCTGCAGGGGGGAGAACACTGAAGCTTTCTTT. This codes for CAICRGENTEAFF.

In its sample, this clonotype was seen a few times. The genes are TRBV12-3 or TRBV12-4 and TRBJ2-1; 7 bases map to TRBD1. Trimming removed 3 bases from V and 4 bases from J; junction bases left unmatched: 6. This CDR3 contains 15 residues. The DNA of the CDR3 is TGTGCCAGCAGTTTCCGGGCAGGGGGATACAATGAGCAGTTCTTC. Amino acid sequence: CASSFRAGGYNEQFF.

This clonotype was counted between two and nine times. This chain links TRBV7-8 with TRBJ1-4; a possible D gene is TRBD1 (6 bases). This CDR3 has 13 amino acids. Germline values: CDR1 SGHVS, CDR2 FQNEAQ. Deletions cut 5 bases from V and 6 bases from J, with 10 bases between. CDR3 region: CASSKRTDEKLFF. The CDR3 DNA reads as TGTGCCAGCAGCAAAAGGACAGATGAAAAACTGTTTTTT.

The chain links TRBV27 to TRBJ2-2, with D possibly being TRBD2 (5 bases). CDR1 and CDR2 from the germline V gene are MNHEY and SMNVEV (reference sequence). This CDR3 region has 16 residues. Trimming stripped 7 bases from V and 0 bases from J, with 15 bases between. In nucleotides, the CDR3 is TGTGCCAGCATTCTGATAACCGGGGCGAACACCGGGGAGCTGTTTTTT. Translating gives CASILITGANTGELFF.